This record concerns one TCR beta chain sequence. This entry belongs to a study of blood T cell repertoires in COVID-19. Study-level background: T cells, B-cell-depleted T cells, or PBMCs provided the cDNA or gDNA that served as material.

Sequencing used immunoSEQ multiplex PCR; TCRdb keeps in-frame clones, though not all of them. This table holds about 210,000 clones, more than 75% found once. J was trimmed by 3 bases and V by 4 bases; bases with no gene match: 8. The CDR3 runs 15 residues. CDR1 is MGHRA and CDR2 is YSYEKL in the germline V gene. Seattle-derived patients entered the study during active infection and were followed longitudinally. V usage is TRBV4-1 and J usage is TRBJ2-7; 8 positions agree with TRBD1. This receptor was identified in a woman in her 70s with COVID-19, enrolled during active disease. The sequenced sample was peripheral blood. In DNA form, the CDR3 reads TGCGCCAGCAGCCCCGGGACAGGAGAAATCTACGAGCAGTACTTC. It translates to CASSPGTGEIYEQYF.